This T cell receptor beta chain appears in the sequencing data of a study of blood T cell repertoires in COVID-19. Across the study: Acute-phase and convalescent COVID-19 samples originated in the United States, Italy and Spain. T cells, B-cell-depleted T cells, or PBMCs supplied cDNA or gDNA.

Original data processing: Amplification from reference gene primers served as the basis for estimated nucleated cell counts. Produced via immunoSEQ multiplex PCR; TCRdb's table is partial and in-frame only. That table is the source of V, J and clone size, and D and trimming were worked out from the DNA. The sample consists of more than 150,000 clones, around 92% of them appearing once. CDR1 MNHEY and CDR2 SVGEGT come from the germline V gene. V shed 3 bases and J 7 bases; nucleotides not matched to a gene: 13. This CDR3 has 17 amino acids. This TCR derives from a man aged 55 to 70 with acute or convalescent COVID-19. Sequencing was done on a sample of peripheral blood. The chain uses TRBV6-2 or TRBV6-3 and TRBJ1-5; 9 positions agree with TRBD1. The CDR3 loop reads CASSYGTGKGAQQPQHF. The CDR3 coding sequence is TGTGCCAGCAGTTATGGGACAGGGAAGGGGGCCCAGCAGCCCCAGCATTTT.